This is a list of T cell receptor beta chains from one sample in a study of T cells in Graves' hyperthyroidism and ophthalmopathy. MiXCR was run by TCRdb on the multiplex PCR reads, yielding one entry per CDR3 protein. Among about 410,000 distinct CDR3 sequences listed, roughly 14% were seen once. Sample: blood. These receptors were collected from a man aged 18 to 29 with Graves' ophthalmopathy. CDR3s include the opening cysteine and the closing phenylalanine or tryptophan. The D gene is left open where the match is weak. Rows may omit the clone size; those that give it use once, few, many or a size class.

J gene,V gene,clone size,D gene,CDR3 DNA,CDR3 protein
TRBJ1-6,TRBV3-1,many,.,TGTGCCAGCAGCCAAGGAATACATTCACCCCTCCACTTT,CASSQGIHSPLHF
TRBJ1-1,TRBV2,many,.,TGTGCCAGCAGTTTTGGTGCAGGAGGGGGCACTGAAGCTTTCTTT,CASSFGAGGGTEAFF
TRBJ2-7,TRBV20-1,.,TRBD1,TGCAGTGCTACCTCACGACAGGGACCGCTCTACGAGCAGTACTTC,CSATSRQGPLYEQYF
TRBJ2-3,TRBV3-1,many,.,TGTGCCAGCAGCCAAGTGGGGGCCACAGATACGCAGTATTTT,CASSQVGATDTQYF
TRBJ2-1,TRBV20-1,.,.,TGCAGTGCTAGGTGGGGGCACGAGCAGTTCTTC,CSARWGHEQFF
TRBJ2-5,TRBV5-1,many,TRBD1,TGCGCCAGCAGCTTCCGACAGGGCCAAGAGACCCAGTACTTC,CASSFRQGQETQYF
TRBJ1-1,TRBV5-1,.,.,TGCGCCAGCAGCTTGGCATCCACCGCCACTGAAGCTTTCTTT,CASSLASTATEAFF
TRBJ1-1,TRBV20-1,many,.,TGCAGTGCGCCCACCGCAGAGAACACTGAAGCTTTCTTT,CSAPTAENTEAFF
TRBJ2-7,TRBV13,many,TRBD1,TGTGCTTCTAAAGGACAGGGGGCCCACGAGCAGCACTTC,CASKGQGAHEQHF
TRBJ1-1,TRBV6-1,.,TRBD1,TGTGCCAGCAGTAGACAGGGTGAAGCTTTCTTT,CASSRQGEAFF
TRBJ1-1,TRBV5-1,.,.,TGCGCCAGCAGCCCTCAGTGGAACACTGAAGCTTTCTTT,CASSPQWNTEAFF
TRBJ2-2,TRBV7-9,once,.,TGTGCCAGCAGCTTTTACAAGAACACCGGGGAGCTGTTTTTT,CASSFYKNTGELFF
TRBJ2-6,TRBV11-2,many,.,TGTGCCAGCAACCCGGCAGGCAGAAGCTCTGGGGCCAACGTCCTGACTTTC,CASNPAGRSSGANVLTF
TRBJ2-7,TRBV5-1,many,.,TGCGCCAGCAGCCCTGGGATTTACTACGAGCAGTACTTC,CASSPGIYYEQYF
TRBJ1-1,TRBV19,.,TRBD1,TGTGCCAGCCTCGGGACAGGGCAGGTCGCTGAAGCTTTCTTT,CASLGTGQVAEAFF
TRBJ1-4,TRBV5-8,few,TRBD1,TGTGCCAGCAGACTGGGACAGGGGGGGGATGAAAAACTGTTTTTT,CASRLGQGGDEKLFF
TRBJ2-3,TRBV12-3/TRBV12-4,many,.,TGTGCCAGCAGGAGAGGGTCCTCGCTTACCACAGATACGCAGTATTTT,CASRRGSSLTTDTQYF
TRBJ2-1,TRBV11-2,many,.,TGTGCCAGCACCACAGGAAAACCCCCCTACAATGAGCAGTTCTTC,CASTTGKPPYNEQFF
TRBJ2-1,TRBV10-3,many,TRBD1,TGTGCCATCAGTGGACAGGGTGTGGACAATGAGCAGTTCTTC,CAISGQGVDNEQFF
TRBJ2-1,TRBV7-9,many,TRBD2,TGTGCCAGCAGCCTTAGCGGGGGGGCCCTGGATGAGCAGTTCTTC,CASSLSGGALDEQFF
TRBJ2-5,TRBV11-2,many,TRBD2,TGTGCCAGCAGCTTGGCGCAGCGGGAGGGAGAGACCCAGTACTTC,CASSLAQREGETQYF
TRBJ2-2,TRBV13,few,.,TGTGCCAGCAGCTGGAGCAGGACAAACGGCGGGGAGCTGTTTTTT,CASSWSRTNGGELFF
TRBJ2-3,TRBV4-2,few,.,TGTGCCAGCAGCCGCCCCAGAGGCTCGTCGGGACCAGATACGCAGTATTTT,CASSRPRGSSGPDTQYF
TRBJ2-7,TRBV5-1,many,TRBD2,TGCGCCAGCAGCTCCCCCCGGGCGGGGGGGCCTTACGAGCAGTACTTC,CASSSPRAGGPYEQYF
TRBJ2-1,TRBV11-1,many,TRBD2,TGTGCCAGCAGCTACTGGACTAGCGGGAGGGATGAGCAGTTCTTC,CASSYWTSGRDEQFF
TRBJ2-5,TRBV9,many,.,TGTGCCAGCAGCGCACGACAGGTCTTGGTGTTCCAAGAGACCCAGTACTTC,CASSARQVLVFQETQYF
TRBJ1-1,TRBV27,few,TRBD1,TGTGCCAGCAGTTTCACAGGGGAGGTTGGCACTGAAGCTTTCTTT,CASSFTGEVGTEAFF
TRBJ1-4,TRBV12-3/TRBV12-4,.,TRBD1,TGTGCCAGCAGCTACAGGGGAGATAATGAAAAACTGTTTTTT,CASSYRGDNEKLFF
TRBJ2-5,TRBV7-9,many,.,TGTGCCAGCAGCTTACAGTTTGAGGGAGAGACCCAGTACTTC,CASSLQFEGETQYF
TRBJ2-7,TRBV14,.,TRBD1,TGTGCCAGCAGCCAAGTACTCGGGCGAGGGACAGGGTGGTACGAGCAGTACTTC,CASSQVLGRGTGWYEQYF
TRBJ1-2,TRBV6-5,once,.,TGTGCCAGCAGTTACTCGAGGAACGGAGGCTATGGCTACACCTTC,CASSYSRNGGYGYTF
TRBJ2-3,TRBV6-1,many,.,TGTGCCAGCAGGAGGTGGGGACTCCTCTCTAGCACAGATACGCAGTATTTT,CASRRWGLLSSTDTQYF
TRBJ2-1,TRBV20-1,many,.,TGCAGTGCTAGAGCGCCGGGTTACAATGAGCAGTTCTTC,CSARAPGYNEQFF
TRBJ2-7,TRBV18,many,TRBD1,TGTGCCAGCTCACCGGTGGACAGGGACCCATACGAGCAGTACTTC,CASSPVDRDPYEQYF
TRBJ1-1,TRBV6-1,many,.,TGTGCCAGCAGGCAGACGGTAAACACTGAAGCTTTCTTT,CASRQTVNTEAFF
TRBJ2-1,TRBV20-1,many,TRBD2,TGCAGTGCTAGAGATCTAGGGAGGGATTACAATGAGCAGTTCTTC,CSARDLGRDYNEQFF
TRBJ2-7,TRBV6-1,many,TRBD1,TGTGCCAGCAGCGTACAGGGGGCTTTCGAGCAGTACTTC,CASSVQGAFEQYF
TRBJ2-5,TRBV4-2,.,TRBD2,TGTGCCAGCAGCCAAATGTCTAGCGGGCCGCAAGAGACCCAGTACTTC,CASSQMSSGPQETQYF
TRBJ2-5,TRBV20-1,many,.,TGCAGTGCTAGAGAACCCCGGGGACTTATCCAAGAGACCCAGTACTTC,CSAREPRGLIQETQYF
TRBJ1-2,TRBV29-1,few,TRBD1,TGCAGCGTCCCTGAATTGGGACAGGGGGGGTATGGCTACACCTTC,CSVPELGQGGYGYTF
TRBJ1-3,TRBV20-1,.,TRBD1,TGCAGTGCTCGGACAGGGAGTCACACCATATATTTT,CSARTGSHTIYF
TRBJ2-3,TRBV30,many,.,TGTGCCTGGAGACGGGACAACACAGATACGCAGTATTTT,CAWRRDNTDTQYF
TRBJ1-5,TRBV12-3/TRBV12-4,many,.,TGTGCCAGCAGTTTACTAGGAATTAGCAATCAGCCCCAGCATTTT,CASSLLGISNQPQHF
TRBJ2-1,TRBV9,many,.,TGTGCCAGCAGCGTAGTGCCGCGTTTTAATGAGCAGTTCTTC,CASSVVPRFNEQFF
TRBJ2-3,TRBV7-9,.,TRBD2,TGTGCCAGCAGCTTAGGGGGCGGGGGGTGGACAGATACGCAGTATTTT,CASSLGGGGWTDTQYF
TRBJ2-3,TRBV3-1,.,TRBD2,TGTGCCAGCAGCCAACCCCTTAGCGGGGTTAGCACAGATACGCAGTATTTT,CASSQPLSGVSTDTQYF
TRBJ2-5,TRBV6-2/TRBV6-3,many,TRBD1,TGTGCCAGCACCCTGACAGGGGGACAAGAGACCCAGTACTTC,CASTLTGGQETQYF
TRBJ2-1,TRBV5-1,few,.,TGCGCCAGCAGCCCGCGGACTAACAATGAGCAGTTCTTC,CASSPRTNNEQFF
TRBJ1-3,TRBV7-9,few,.,TGTGCCAGCAGCCCCCCCCAGTCGGGGGACACCATATATTTT,CASSPPQSGDTIYF
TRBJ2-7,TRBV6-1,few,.,TGTGCCAGCAGTTATGGACTGAGGAGCTCCTACGAGCAGTACTTC,CASSYGLRSSYEQYF
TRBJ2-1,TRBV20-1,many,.,TGCAGTGCTATACCAGGGGACAGCGGGGTATACAATGAGCAGTTCTTC,CSAIPGDSGVYNEQFF
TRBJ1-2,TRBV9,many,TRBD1,TGTGCCAGCAGCGTTGGACAGGGGGCGAACTATGGCTACACCTTC,CASSVGQGANYGYTF
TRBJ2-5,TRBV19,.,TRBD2,TGTGCCAGTGCCTTTGAGCGGGGGGCCCAAGAGACCCAGTACTTC,CASAFERGAQETQYF
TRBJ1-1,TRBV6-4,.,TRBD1,TGTGCCAGCAGCCGAGACAGGGGGCGGACTGAAGCTTTCTTT,CASSRDRGRTEAFF
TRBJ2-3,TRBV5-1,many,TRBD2,TGCGCCAGCACCCCAGCGGGGCTTCAGGGAGATACGCAGTATTTT,CASTPAGLQGDTQYF